The 20 T cell receptor beta chains presented below share a single source sample, sequenced in a study of early T cells in non-severe SARS-CoV-2 infection. TCRdb re-called the 5' RACE reads through MiXCR, storing one row per CDR3 protein. This sample carries around 50,000 distinct CDR3 sequences, about 9.2% of them seen once, and the ten largest clones take roughly 8.3%. What was sequenced was whole blood. These receptors were taken from an adult who was a healthcare worker with PCR-confirmed SARS-CoV-2 infection or an uninfected control (not recorded which).

The table lists this clonotype with many counts. The V and J genes are TRBV20-1 and TRBJ2-7, with unresolved D. Germline lookup yields CDR1 DFQATT and CDR2 SNEGSKA (reference sequence). The length of the CDR3 is 13 residues. Trimming took 1 base from V and 3 from J, leaving 10 bases between them. CDR3 sequence reads: CSARGGYDYEQYF. The DNA of the CDR3 is TGCAGTGCTAGAGGTGGCTACGACTACGAGCAGTACTTC.

In its sample, this clonotype was seen a few times. The chain employs TRBV7-9 and TRBJ1-1, with 7 bases lining up with TRBD1. This CDR3 comprises 14 residues. CDR1 SEHNR and CDR2 FQNEAQ come from the germline V gene (reference sequence). V trimming: 1 base; J trimming: 6 bases; junction bases outside the gene matches: 5. CDR3 DNA: TGTGCCAGCAGCTTAGTCACAGGGGTTTCTGAAGCTTTCTTT. Translated, it gives CASSLVTGVSEAFF.

At least ten counts were recorded for this clonotype. The chain uses TRBV18 and TRBJ1-6; a possible D gene is TRBD1 (5 bases). CDR1 and CDR2 from the germline V gene are KGHSH and LQKENI. The CDR3 loop spans 15 amino acids. With 0 bases removed from V and 10 bases from J, the gap between germline ends came to 13 bases. For the CDR3, the DNA is TGTGCCAGCTCACCACCTCAGGGAGTTAACTCACCCCTCCACTTT. Amino acid sequence: CASSPPQGVNSPLHF. The full variable domain, in which reference TRBV18 and TRBJ1-6 provide the parts outside the CDR3, is NAGVMQNPRHLVRRRGQEARLRCSPMKGHSHVYWYRQLPEEGLKFMVYLQKENIIDESGMPKERFSAEFPKEGPSILRIQQVVRGDSAAYFCASSPPQGVNSPLHFGNGTRLTVT.

Many counts were recorded for this clonotype. The rearrangement joins TRBV7-6 to TRBJ1-3, with 7 positions matching TRBD1. This CDR3 spans 18 amino acids. The V segment lost 4 bases and the J segment 0 bases; nucleotides outside the gene matches: 12. Germline assignment: CDR1 SGHVS and CDR2 FNYEAQ. The CDR3 coding sequence is TGTGCCAGCAGCTCCCCCACCGCTGGGGACAGCTCTGGAAACACCATATATTTT. It translates to CASSSPTAGDSSGNTIYF.

CDR3 in DNA: TGTGCCTCCCGAGGCGGGAGTGGGTCGAATGAGCAGTTCTTC. Amino acid sequence: CASRGGSGSNEQFF. This chain connects TRBV30 to TRBJ2-1; 7 bases agree with TRBD2. Germline V CDR1 and CDR2: GTSNPN, SVGIG (reference sequence). The J segment lost 7 bases and the V segment lost 7 bases, leaving 13 bases of the junction unmatched. This CDR3 has 14 residues. Full variable domain (outside the CDR3, taken from reference TRBV30 and TRBJ2-1): SQTIHQWPATLVQPVGSPLSLECTVEGTSNPNLYWYRQAAGRGLQLLFYSVGIGQISSEVPQNLSASRPQDRQFILSSKKLLLSDSGFYLCASRGGSGSNEQFFGPGTRLTVL.

This clonotype was picked up a small number of times. The rearrangement links TRBV12-3 or TRBV12-4 to TRBJ1-4, with unresolved D. The CDR3 spans 19 residues. Trimming pared 6 bases from V and 3 bases from J, leaving 26 bases between. CDR3 in DNA: TGTGCCAGCAGCCCTACATGGCAAGGTTCCACGGGATCTAATGAAAAACTGTTTTTT. Its protein is CASSPTWQGSTGSNEKLFF.

This clonotype was seen ten or more times. The rearrangement uses TRBV9 and TRBJ1-1; D might be TRBD1 (5 bases). Germline-derived CDR1 and CDR2 are SGDLS and YYNGEE. The V end was cut by 7 bases, the J end by 1 base, with 17 bases between. The CDR3 spans 15 residues. CDR3 sequence (DNA): TGTGCCAGCGGGGAGTCTTCCACAGGGAACACTGAAGCTTTCTTT. Protein sequence: CASGESSTGNTEAFF.

This clonotype was detected a few times. The rearrangement links TRBV3-1 to TRBJ2-7; TRBD2 aligns across 13 bases. In germline, CDR1 is LGHDT, CDR2 YNNKEL (reference sequence). The junction had 6 bases not matched to a gene; V was cut back by 1 base and J by 6 bases. The CDR3 contains 16 residues. CDR3 nucleotide sequence: TGTGCCAGCAGCCAAGGCGGGACTAGCGGGAACGGCGAGCAGTACTTC. It encodes CASSQGGTSGNGEQYF.

This clonotype came up many times. This rearrangement joins TRBV6-1 to TRBJ1-1; TRBD1 matches 8 bases. Germline assignment: CDR1 MNHNS and CDR2 SASEGT. Trimming at V came to 4 bases and at J to 5 bases, leaving 6 bases not matched to a gene. The CDR3 totals 14 residues. DNA of the CDR3: TGTGCCAGCAGTGGCAGGGGGCAGGGGACTGAAGCTTTCTTT. Translated, it gives CASSGRGQGTEAFF.

This clonotype was seen repeatedly, ten times or more. This chain uses TRBV7-6 with TRBJ2-7; tentatively, D is TRBD2 (7 bases). Germline CDR1 reads SGHVS; CDR2 reads FNYEAQ. This CDR3 is 10 amino acids long. V was pared by 5 bases and J by 11 bases, with 10 bases between. CDR3 in amino acids: CASSGRGKYF. CDR3 coding DNA: TGTGCCAGCAGCGGGAGGGGGAAGTACTTC.

This clonotype has at least ten counts. The chain uses TRBV27 and TRBJ2-3, with 7 bases fitting TRBD2. The CDR3 covers 18 residues. Germline lookup yields CDR1 MNHEY and CDR2 SMNVEV (reference sequence). J was trimmed by 5 bases and V by 2 bases; bases with no gene match: 16. In nucleotides, the CDR3 is TGTGCCAGCAGTTTAGGGGGGGGTGACGCTTCCGGACAAGATACGCAGTATTTT. This encodes CASSLGGGDASGQDTQYF.

The rearrangement links TRBV5-1 to TRBJ1-1; D is undetermined. The CDR3 contains 15 residues. CDR1 and CDR2 (germline): SGHRS, YFSETQ. V lost 4 bases and J 6 bases, leaving 19 bases between the germline ends. The CDR3 sequence is CASSPAGSRRPEAFF. In DNA form, the CDR3 reads TGCGCCAGCAGCCCAGCCGGGAGCAGGAGGCCTGAAGCTTTCTTT.

This clonotype has ten or more counts. The gene calls are TRBV6-2 or TRBV6-3 and TRBJ2-1; perhaps TRBD2 as D (5 bases). V was trimmed by 6 bases and J by 10 bases, leaving 22 bases between them. The CDR3 runs 15 residues. CDR1 is MNHEY and CDR2 is SVGEGT in the germline V gene. The CDR3 nucleotides read TGTGCCAGCAGCGGGGATGCCAGGCAGTCGTGGGAGCAGTTCTTC. It is translated as CASSGDARQSWEQFF.

This clonotype was seen only a few times. This chain uses TRBV23-1 with TRBJ1-5; no clear D gene. TRBV23-1 is placed among ORFs of uncertain function. This CDR3 region has 13 residues. V gave up 1 base and J gave up 4 bases, with 5 bases separating them. CDR3 region: CASSQCRNQPQHF. The CDR3 nucleotides are TGCGCCAGCAGTCAATGCCGAAATCAGCCCCAGCATTTT.

This clonotype was counted many times. This sequence joins TRBV20-1 and TRBJ2-3, with unresolved D. The CDR3 extends over 14 amino acids. The germline V and J ends were trimmed by 6 bases and 0 bases, with 13 bases remaining between them. CDR1 DFQATT and CDR2 SNEGSKA come from the germline V gene (reference sequence). The CDR3: CSAAPHASTDTQYF. In DNA form, the CDR3 reads TGCAGTGCAGCCCCCCATGCTAGCACAGATACGCAGTATTTT.

The chain combines TRBV5-4 with TRBJ2-5; a weak D match, TRBD1 (6 bases). The CDR3 contains 13 residues. CDR1 is SGHNT and CDR2 is YYREEE in the germline V gene (reference sequence). V lost 2 bases and J 5 bases, leaving 10 bases between the germline ends. The CDR3: CASSFRGEETQYF. The CDR3 DNA reads TGTGCCAGCAGCTTCAGGGGTGAGGAGACCCAGTACTTC.

This clonotype was detected only a few times. V gene TRBV12-3 or TRBV12-4 combines with J gene TRBJ2-5; no reliable D call. The CDR3 covers 12 residues. Between the trimmed V and J ends, which lost 2 bases and 4 bases, there was a span of 5 bases. This CDR3 is CASSLNGETQYF. CDR3 DNA: TGTGCCAGCAGTTTAAACGGAGAGACCCAGTACTTC.

Ten or more counts support this clonotype. The rearrangement joins TRBV15 to TRBJ2-3; either TRBD1 or TRBD2 may supply D (5 bases each). Germline loops: CDR1 LNHNV, CDR2 YYDKDF (reference sequence). V shed 3 bases and J shed 3 bases, with 19 bases lying between them. The CDR3 is 17 amino acids. CDR3 in DNA: TGTGCCACCAGCAGCCTAGCAGGGATATTTGGTACAGATACGCAGTATTTT. This codes for CATSSLAGIFGTDTQYF. The variable domain in full, with the rest retrieved from reference TRBV15 and TRBJ2-3, is DAMVIQNPRYQVTQFGKPVTLSCSQTLNHNVMYWYQQKSSQAPKLLFHYYDKDFNNEADTPDNFQSRRPNTSFCFLDIRSPGLGDTAMYLCATSSLAGIFGTDTQYFGPGTRLTVL.

This clonotype has more than one count but fewer than ten. V gene TRBV10-3 combines with J gene TRBJ1-2; 10 nucleotides agree with TRBD1. The germline CDR1 and CDR2 sequences are ENHRY and SYGVKD. V lost 4 bases and J lost 7; bases outside the gene matches: 9. The CDR3 is 15 amino acids. CDR3 region: CAISGGDRGWTGYTF. The CDR3 bases are TGTGCCATCAGTGGAGGGGACAGGGGTTGGACTGGCTACACCTTC.

This clonotype was seen a handful of times. The chain is built from TRBV20-1 and TRBJ2-7; 11 nucleotides align to TRBD2. Germline values: CDR1 DFQATT, CDR2 SNEGSKA (reference sequence). CDR3 length: 15 amino acids. V shed 3 bases, J shed 0 bases, and the junction held 4 bases outside the gene matches. This CDR3 is CSARSTSGSSYEQYF. CDR3 sequence (DNA): TGCAGTGCTAGGTCAACTAGCGGGAGCTCCTACGAGCAGTACTTC.